This passage covers 24 T cell receptor beta chains from one sample sequenced in a study of T cell responses to AZD1222 COVID-19 vaccine. Only in-frame clones appear in the TCRdb table, and some are missing; sequencing was by immunoSEQ multiplex PCR. The sample carries about 170,000 clones, about 87% recorded once. Specimen: peripheral blood, collected 28 days after the second dose of the MenACWY control vaccine. The receptor set was obtained from an adult who received the MenACWY meningococcal vaccine as a control.

The genes are TRBV28 and TRBJ2-7; 11 bases match TRBD2. The V and J ends lost 8 bases and 3 bases, in that order; junction bases with no gene match: 6. Germline assignment: CDR1 MDHEN and CDR2 SYDVKM. The CDR3 spans 14 residues. CDR3 in amino acids: CASGQTSGNYEQYF. The CDR3 region has the DNA TGTGCCAGCGGACAGACTAGCGGGAACTACGAGCAGTACTTC.

The chain couples TRBV18 to TRBJ2-3, with D unclear. V lost 6 bases and J 1 base, leaving 14 bases between the germline ends. Looked up from germline, CDR1 is KGHSH and CDR2 is LQKENI. This CDR3 is built from 15 residues. This CDR3 reads CASSAFGRRTDTQYF. CDR3 nucleotide sequence: TGTGCCAGCTCGGCATTTGGCAGGCGCACAGATACGCAGTATTTT.

This clone has just a few counts. This chain uses TRBV6-4 with TRBJ1-6, with D maybe TRBD1 (5 bases). V lost 5 bases, J lost 8 bases, and 13 bases lay in between. The CDR3 covers 14 residues. Germline V gene sequence: CDR1 MRHNA, CDR2 SNTAGT. CDR3 region: CASSTGGGYSPLHF. In nucleotides, the CDR3 is TGTGCCAGCAGTACGGGGGGAGGTTATTCACCCCTCCACTTT.

The chain is built from TRBV6-2 or TRBV6-3 and TRBJ2-1; 13 bases align to TRBD2. Germline V CDR1 and CDR2: MNHEY, SVGEGT. Trimming cost V 5 bases and J 9 bases; bases outside gene matches: 7. The CDR3 runs 15 residues. In DNA form, the CDR3 reads TGTGCCAGCAGTGGCACTAGCGGGAGGGCAAGTGAGCAGTTCTTC. It is translated as CASSGTSGRASEQFF.

The rearrangement links TRBV7-9 to TRBJ2-1; D remains unclear. The CDR3 covers 12 residues. Germline lookup yields CDR1 SEHNR and CDR2 FQNEAQ (reference sequence). V was cut by 6 bases and J by 8 bases, with 11 bases left in between. CDR3 DNA sequence: TGTGCCAGCAGTTCCCGTTCGGATGAGCAGTTCTTC. This encodes CASSSRSDEQFF.

V is TRBV2 and J is TRBJ1-1; no clear D gene. The CDR3 runs 13 residues. Germline V gene data show CDR1 as SNHLY and CDR2 as FYNNEI. V dropped 4 bases and J dropped 0 bases, with 6 bases sitting between them. CDR3 nucleotide sequence: TGTGCCAGCAGTGGAAATTTGAACACTGAAGCTTTCTTT. Protein sequence: CASSGNLNTEAFF.

The V and J genes are TRBV28 and TRBJ2-7, with 7 positions matching TRBD1. J lost 2 bases, V lost 6 bases, and 7 bases had no gene match. This CDR3 is 14 amino acids long. CDR1 is MDHEN and CDR2 is SYDVKM in the germline V gene. CDR3 sequence reads: CASRYYRGTYEQYF. CDR3 nucleotide sequence: TGTGCCAGCAGATACTACAGGGGAACCTACGAGCAGTACTTC.

This chain links TRBV5-6 with TRBJ2-2, with TRBD1 identical over 7 bases. The CDR3 has 16 amino acids. Germline CDR1 and CDR2: SGHDT and YYEEEE. The V segment lost 3 bases and the J segment 7 bases; nucleotides outside the gene matches: 12. The CDR3 DNA reads TGTGCCAGCAGCTCTACAGGGGTGGGGATTGGCGGGGAGCTGTTTTTT. Its protein product is CASSSTGVGIGGELFF. Together with reference TRBV5-6 and TRBJ2-2, the CDR3 gives the full variable domain: DAGVTQSPTHLIKTRGQQVTLRCSPKSGHDTVSWYQQALGQGPQFIFQYYEEEERQRGNFPDRFSGHQFPNYSSELNVNALLLGDSALYLCASSSTGVGIGGELFFGEGSRLTVL.

This chain links TRBV10-3 with TRBJ2-7; D possibly corresponds to TRBD1 (5 bases). This CDR3 comprises 13 residues. Trimming shortened V by 8 bases and J by 3 bases, and 14 bases separated the two germline ends. Germline V gene data show CDR1 as ENHRY and CDR2 as SYGVKD. CDR3 bases: TGTGCCATCCGGCCAGGGTCAGGCTACGAGCAGTACTTC. Translated, it gives CAIRPGSGYEQYF.

The J gene is TRBJ2-1, the V gene TRBV11-2; D is perhaps TRBD1 or TRBD2 (5 bases each). Germline V gene data show CDR1 as SGHAT and CDR2 as FQNNGV. The CDR3 spans 14 residues. V lost 5 bases and J lost 8, with 16 bases in between. The CDR3, as DNA: TGTGCCAGCAGCGCGAGGACCGGGGCGGATGAGCAGTTCTTC. This translates into CASSARTGADEQFF.

The chain couples TRBV9 to TRBJ2-1; possibly TRBD2 for D (6 bases). V lost 3 bases to trimming and J lost 2 bases, with 12 bases between them. The germline CDR1 and CDR2 sequences are SGDLS and YYNGEE. This CDR3 contains 15 residues. CDR3 protein: CASSGGTPPYNEQFF. DNA for the CDR3: TGTGCCAGCAGCGGCGGGACCCCCCCCTACAATGAGCAGTTCTTC.

The genes are TRBV11-3 and TRBJ2-1, with 13 bases that match TRBD2. The V gene's germline CDR1 is SGHNT and CDR2 YENEEA. Trimming cost V 4 bases and J 5 bases; bases outside gene matches: 5. The CDR3 runs 16 residues. In nucleotides, the CDR3 is TGTGCCAGCAGCTCAGGGGGACTAGCGGGGAACAATGAGCAGTTCTTC. Amino acid sequence: CASSSGGLAGNNEQFF.

This rearrangement joins TRBV28 to TRBJ1-2, with D unresolved. Germline CDR1 MDHEN, CDR2 SYDVKM. There are 14 residues in the CDR3. V shed 5 bases and J shed 8 bases, with 18 bases lying between them. CDR3 nucleotides: TGTGCCAGCAGTACACCGCGGGGAGGGTTAGGCTACACCTTC. This gives the protein CASSTPRGGLGYTF.

The gene calls are TRBV7-9 and TRBJ1-2; possibly TRBD1 for D (5 bases). This CDR3 spans 14 amino acids. Trimming cost V 7 bases and J 0 bases, with 12 bases left between them. Per the germline V gene, CDR1 is SEHNR and CDR2 is FQNEAQ (reference sequence). The CDR3 nucleotides are TGTGCCAGCACCTTGACAGCCACTAACTATGGCTACACCTTC. This gives the protein CASTLTATNYGYTF.

The chain carries TRBV10-1 and TRBJ2-1; D uncertain. Germline V gives CDR1 WNHNN, CDR2 SYGVQD (reference sequence). The ends were cut back, 6 bases at V and 3 bases at J, with 12 bases in the middle. The CDR3 spans 14 residues. The CDR3 DNA follows: TGCGCCAGCAGCCCCGCTGGATTCTACAATGAGCAGTTCTTC. Translation: CASSPAGFYNEQFF.

The chain is built from TRBV6-5 and TRBJ1-3; D possibly corresponds to TRBD1 (6 bases). CDR1 and CDR2 from the germline V gene are MNHEY and SVGAGI. V was cut by 7 bases and J by 5 bases, with 15 bases left in between. The CDR3 runs 14 residues. Here the CDR3 DNA reads TGTGCCAGCACTCGCGGGGGCATAAGAAACACCATATATTTT. Translating gives CASTRGGIRNTIYF.

This clone was counted between two and nine times. The chain employs TRBV7-2 and TRBJ2-2; D remains unclear. V gave up 4 bases and J gave up 1 base, with 7 bases separating them. CDR1 SGHTA and CDR2 FQGNSA come from the germline V gene. The CDR3 has 14 residues. CDR3 sequence (DNA): TGTGCCAGCAGCTCCAGGAAGAACACCGGGGAGCTGTTTTTT. Translating it yields CASSSRKNTGELFF.

The rearrangement uses TRBV6-1 and TRBJ2-7; no clear D. The CDR3 totals 12 residues. In germline, CDR1 is MNHNS, CDR2 SASEGT. V lost 1 base, J lost 2 bases, and 3 bases lay in between. The CDR3 region is CASSEVAYEQYF. CDR3 in DNA: TGTGCCAGCAGTGAAGTAGCCTACGAGCAGTACTTC.

The V call is TRBV5-1, the J call TRBJ2-7, with TRBD1 matching over 11 bases. J lost 5 bases, V lost 4 bases, and 8 bases had no gene match. The CDR3 length is 15 residues. Germline V gives CDR1 SGHRS, CDR2 YFSETQ. CDR3 DNA: TGCGCCAGCAGCGGCGGACAGGGGGCGAACAACGAGCAGTACTTC. Residues: CASSGGQGANNEQYF. Using reference TRBV5-1 and TRBJ2-7 for the parts outside the CDR3, the full variable domain is KAGVTQTPRYLIKTRGQQVTLSCSPISGHRSVSWYQQTPGQGLQFLFEYFSETQRNKGNFPGRFSGRQFSNSRSEMNVSTLELGDSALYLCASSGGQGANNEQYFGPGTRLTVT.

The chain joins TRBV6-2 or TRBV6-3 to TRBJ2-1; D is perhaps TRBD1 (6 bases). This CDR3 has 18 amino acids. Trimming pared 0 bases from V and 2 bases from J, leaving 17 bases between. The germline gives CDR1 MNHEY, CDR2 SVGEGT. Written as DNA, the CDR3 is TGTGCCAGCAGTTACTCGAAGGCTGTTGGGGGCGCCTACAATGAGCAGTTCTTC. Translated: CASSYSKAVGGAYNEQFF.

The CDR3 region is CASSEQGPGEDYGYTF. DNA for the CDR3: TGTGCCAGCTCAGAACAGGGCCCGGGGGAAGACTATGGCTACACCTTC. V usage is TRBV18 and J usage is TRBJ1-2; D may be TRBD1 (6 bases). V was trimmed by 5 bases and J by 3 bases, leaving 19 bases between them. The CDR3 is made up of 16 amino acids. The germline V gene encodes CDR1 KGHSH and CDR2 LQKENI. Full variable domain (missing parts from reference TRBV18 and TRBJ1-2): NAGVMQNPRHLVRRRGQEARLRCSPMKGHSHVYWYRQLPEEGLKFMVYLQKENIIDESGMPKERFSAEFPKEGPSILRIQQVVRGDSAAYFCASSEQGPGEDYGYTFGSGTRLTVV.

This clone was seen only once. The rearrangement links TRBV29-1 to TRBJ2-3; the match to TRBD2 covers 12 bases. CDR1 and CDR2 from the germline V gene are SQVTM and ANQGSEA. The CDR3 consists of 16 residues. Trimming cost V 8 bases and J 5 bases; bases outside gene matches: 14. The CDR3 spells CSLLPMTSGRLDTQYF. The DNA for the CDR3 is TGCAGCCTCCTCCCCATGACTAGCGGGAGATTAGATACGCAGTATTTT.

Written as DNA, the CDR3 is TGTGCCAGCTCACCATCGGGGGCCGGGACAGGTAATGAAAAACTGTTTTTT. Translating it yields CASSPSGAGTGNEKLFF. V usage is TRBV18 and J usage is TRBJ1-4, with TRBD1 matching 8 bases. Trimming cost V 2 bases and J 4 bases; bases outside gene matches: 9. The germline V gene has CDR1 KGHSH and CDR2 LQKENI. The CDR3 has 17 residues.

This chain links TRBV6-5 with TRBJ2-3, with D perhaps given as TRBD1 or TRBD2 (5 bases each). The ends were cut back, 0 bases at V and 4 bases at J, with 5 bases in the middle. The CDR3 length is 13 residues. Germline CDR1 reads MNHEY; CDR2 reads SVGAGI. The CDR3 reads CASSYSGADTQYF. DNA of the CDR3: TGTGCCAGCAGTTACTCGGGGGCAGATACGCAGTATTTT.